This entry lists 32 T cell receptor beta chains sequenced from one sample in a study of blood T cell repertoires in COVID-19. Here immunoSEQ multiplex PCR was the method, and the copy in TCRdb shows in-frame clones only, minus some. The data contain around 62,000 clones, around 90% of them singletons. Source material: peripheral blood. The receptors stem from a man aged 55-75 years with acute or convalescent COVID-19.

CDR3: CASSGGLGQETQYF. The CDR3 region has the DNA TGTGCCAGCAGTGGAGGTCTAGGCCAAGAGACCCAGTACTTC. The genes are TRBV2 and TRBJ2-5; no firm D call. Trimming left V 4 bases short and J 1 base short, with 10 bases between. This CDR3 comprises 14 residues. Germline V CDR1 and CDR2: SNHLY, FYNNEI.

This clone occurred once. The rearrangement uses TRBV2 and TRBJ2-7; the match to TRBD1 covers 7 bases. The germline gives CDR1 SNHLY, CDR2 FYNNEI. The junction had 15 bases not matched to a gene; V was cut back by 7 bases and J by 9 bases. This CDR3 has 14 amino acids. The CDR3 reads CASTRQGLALGQYF. CDR3 DNA sequence: TGTGCCAGCACACGACAGGGTTTAGCCCTAGGGCAGTACTTC.

The V and J genes are TRBV30 and TRBJ1-1, with D uncertain. The germline V gene has CDR1 GTSNPN and CDR2 SVGIG (reference sequence). The CDR3 is 11 amino acids. Trimming took off 0 bases at V and 8 bases at J, with 7 bases between the two ends. CDR3 DNA sequence: TGTGCCTGGAGTGTTGGAGGAGAAGCTTTCTTT. Its protein product is CAWSVGGEAFF.

The J gene is TRBJ1-1, the V gene TRBV27; D gene unclear. From germline, CDR1 is MNHEY and CDR2 SMNVEV (reference sequence). Trimming shortened V by 6 bases and J by 0 bases, and 14 bases separated the two germline ends. The CDR3 sequence is 15 residues long. CDR3 in DNA: TGTGCCAGCAGCCCGCATCCCAGATTGAACACTGAAGCTTTCTTT. It is translated as CASSPHPRLNTEAFF.

The CDR3 region is CASSLLGGRVGLNTEAFF. The CDR3 DNA reads TGTGCCAGCAGCTTGTTGGGTGGCAGGGTAGGCTTGAACACTGAAGCTTTCTTT. This rearrangement joins TRBV5-4 to TRBJ1-1; D possibly corresponds to TRBD1 (5 bases). Trimming shortened V by 1 base and J by 0 bases, and 19 bases separated the two germline ends. This CDR3 has 18 amino acids. The germline gives CDR1 SGHNT, CDR2 YYREEE (reference sequence).

V usage is TRBV11-2 and J usage is TRBJ2-5, with 7 bases fitting TRBD2. The CDR3 extends over 18 amino acids. Germline V gene sequence: CDR1 SGHAT, CDR2 FQNNGV. V shed 0 bases, J shed 1 base, and the junction held 11 bases outside the gene matches. The CDR3: CASSLDSGRAGIQETQYF. CDR3 coding DNA: TGTGCCAGCAGCTTAGATAGTGGGAGGGCAGGTATCCAAGAGACCCAGTACTTC.

The chain uses TRBV30 and TRBJ1-6; D is ambiguous. V gave up 4 bases and J gave up 7 bases, with 5 bases separating them. CDR3 size: 11 residues. Germline CDR1 and CDR2: GTSNPN and SVGIG (reference sequence). The CDR3 coding sequence is TGTGCCTGGAACGGGAATTCACCCCTCCACTTT. As protein: CAWNGNSPLHF.

The gene calls are TRBV7-9 and TRBJ2-1, with TRBD2 identical over 8 bases. CDR1 is SEHNR and CDR2 is FQNEAQ in the germline V gene (reference sequence). The CDR3 covers 14 residues. With 4 bases clipped from V and 7 bases from J, the junction kept 6 bases outside the gene matches. CDR3 DNA: TGTGCCAGCAGCTCTAGAGCGGGAGTGAATGAGCAGTTCTTC. It translates to CASSSRAGVNEQFF. Filled out from reference TRBV7-9 and TRBJ2-1, the complete variable domain reads DTGVSQNPRHKITKRGQNVTFRCDPISEHNRLYWYRQTLGQGPEFLTYFQNEAQLEKSRLLSDRFSAERPKGSFSTLEIQRTEQGDSAMYLCASSSRAGVNEQFFGPGTRLTVL.

The chain is built from TRBV7-6 and TRBJ1-6; TRBD1 matches 10 bases. The V segment lost 5 bases and the J segment 11 bases; nucleotides outside the gene matches: 9. This CDR3 contains 15 residues. CDR1 is SGHVS and CDR2 is FNYEAQ in the germline V gene. Here the CDR3 DNA reads TGTGCCAGCAGCCACCGGGACAGGGGAGAGACACCCCTCCACTTT. It encodes CASSHRDRGETPLHF.

V is TRBV6-5 and J is TRBJ2-2, with D possibly matching TRBD2 (5 bases). This CDR3 has 15 residues. Germline CDR1 is MNHEY and CDR2 is SVGAGI. The ends were cut back, 8 bases at V and 0 bases at J, with 13 bases in the middle. In DNA form, the CDR3 reads TGTGCCAGCCGGGGTGGGCGTACGAACACCGGGGAGCTGTTTTTT. Amino acid sequence: CASRGGRTNTGELFF.

V gene TRBV19 combines with J gene TRBJ2-7; 10 bases are a match to TRBD2. The CDR3 consists of 15 residues. Germline-derived CDR1 and CDR2 are LNHDA and SQIVND (reference sequence). The J segment lost 3 bases and the V segment lost 0 bases, leaving 2 bases of the junction unmatched. The CDR3 reads CASSIELAGIYEQYF. The CDR3 DNA follows: TGTGCCAGTAGTATAGAACTAGCGGGAATCTACGAGCAGTACTTC.

The chain links TRBV30 to TRBJ1-2, with D unresolved. V was trimmed by 3 bases and J by 5 bases, leaving 16 bases between them. The CDR3 is 14 amino acids. Germline values: CDR1 GTSNPN, CDR2 SVGIG (reference sequence). The CDR3 coding sequence is TGTGCCTGGAGCACTGACATATTCGATTATGGCTACACCTTC. Translating gives CAWSTDIFDYGYTF.

The chain recombines TRBV7-9 with TRBJ2-7; D is ambiguous. The CDR3 is made up of 12 amino acids. Germline lookup yields CDR1 SEHNR and CDR2 FQNEAQ (reference sequence). V lost 1 base to trimming and J lost 4 bases, with 5 bases between them. For the CDR3, the DNA is TGTGCCAGCAGCTTAGTCGGTTACGAGCAGTACTTC. Protein: CASSLVGYEQYF.

V gene TRBV21-1 combines with J gene TRBJ2-1; TRBD2 was called by the table and not checked on the DNA. TRBV21-1 is a pseudogene segment. CDR3 length: 15 amino acids. The CDR3 region has the DNA TGTGCCAGCAGGCCCCGGGACTCCCCTTACAATGAGCAGTTCTTC. It encodes CASRPRDSPYNEQFF.

CDR3 region: CASSYSGARQETQYF. In DNA form, the CDR3 reads TGTGCCAGCAGTTACTCAGGGGCGAGGCAAGAGACCCAGTACTTC. This rearrangement joins TRBV6-5 to TRBJ2-5, with D perhaps TRBD1 (5 bases). Germline assignment: CDR1 MNHEY and CDR2 SVGAGI. The ends were cut back, 0 bases at V and 2 bases at J, with 10 bases in the middle. The CDR3 sequence is 15 residues long.

This chain links TRBV7-3 with TRBJ2-3, with 13 positions matching TRBD2. Looked up from germline, CDR1 is SGHTA and CDR2 is FQGTGA. The CDR3 sequence is 16 residues long. V lost 4 bases, J lost 5 bases, and 6 bases stayed unmatched. CDR3: CASSSRLAGGGDTQYF. Written as DNA, the CDR3 is TGTGCCAGCAGCTCACGACTAGCGGGAGGTGGAGATACGCAGTATTTT.

The chain recombines TRBV5-1 with TRBJ1-1; D is possibly TRBD1 (6 bases). The CDR3 is made up of 15 amino acids. V lost 4 bases, J lost 2 bases, and 15 bases lay in between. The V gene's germline CDR1 is SGHRS and CDR2 YFSETQ. The CDR3 nucleotides read TGCGCCAGCAGCGGTCGTGGGGGGGCTAACACTGAAGCTTTCTTT. Amino acid sequence: CASSGRGGANTEAFF.

The gene calls are TRBV7-2 and TRBJ1-1; 9 nucleotides agree with TRBD1. This CDR3 has 17 amino acids. Germline V gene sequence: CDR1 SGHTA, CDR2 FQGNSA. Unmatched junction bases numbered 15, after V lost 1 base and J lost 9 bases. The CDR3 bases are TGTGCCAGCAGCTTAGTATCTACTGGGACAGGGAGGACTAAAGCTTTCTTT. Encoded protein: CASSLVSTGTGRTKAFF.

This clone was observed once. The chain couples TRBV5-1 to TRBJ2-1; 9 positions match TRBD1. Germline assignment: CDR1 SGHRS and CDR2 YFSETQ. The CDR3 totals 14 residues. V lost 0 bases and J lost 6; bases outside the gene matches: 1. The CDR3 sequence is CASSLGDRVNEQFF. The CDR3 DNA reads as TGCGCCAGCAGCTTGGGGGACAGGGTCAATGAGCAGTTCTTC.

The chain employs TRBV11-3 and TRBJ2-2; D may be TRBD1 (6 bases). This CDR3 is built from 14 residues. The germline gives CDR1 SGHNT, CDR2 YENEEA. V was pared by 4 bases and J by 8 bases, with 14 bases between. The CDR3 loop is CASSSTGSSGELFF. DNA of the CDR3: TGTGCCAGCAGCTCGACAGGAAGTTCGGGGGAGCTGTTTTTT.

V gene TRBV4-2 combines with J gene TRBJ2-7, with 11 bases that match TRBD2. Germline-derived CDR1 and CDR2 are LGHNA and YNFKEQ. V was pared by 0 bases and J by 4 bases, with 11 bases of the junction left unmatched. The CDR3 extends over 18 amino acids. CDR3 amino acids: CASSQEMGTSGRGYEQYF. The CDR3 DNA sequence: TGTGCCAGCAGCCAAGAAATGGGTACTAGCGGGAGAGGTTACGAGCAGTACTTC.

This clone has just a few counts. The chain combines TRBV3-1 (or the pseudogene TRBV3-2) with TRBJ2-3; the D gene is possibly TRBD2 (6 bases). Trimming removed 6 bases from V and 2 bases from J, with 9 bases in between. In germline, CDR1 is LGHDT, CDR2 YNNKEL (reference sequence). The length of the CDR3 is 13 residues. DNA of the CDR3: TGTGCCAGCAGGGGGGGTACCACAGATACGCAGTATTTT. It codes for CASRGGTTDTQYF.

The V call is TRBV5-4, the J call TRBJ1-5; no reliable D call. CDR3 length: 13 residues. Germline V gene lookup returns CDR1 SGHNT and CDR2 YYREEE (reference sequence). The V gene lost 1 base and the J gene lost 6 bases, with 8 bases spanning the gap. As DNA, the CDR3 is TGTGCCAGCAGCTTGTCGGGTGGTCAGCCCCAGCATTTT. It encodes CASSLSGGQPQHF. The variable domain in full, with the rest retrieved from reference TRBV5-4 and TRBJ1-5, is ETGVTQSPTHLIKTRGQQVTLRCSSQSGHNTVSWYQQALGQGPQFIFQYYREEENGRGNFPPRFSGLQFPNYSSELNVNALELDDSALYLCASSLSGGQPQHFGDGTRLSIL.

This clone appeared once. CDR3 protein: CASSPLTGTEQFF. As DNA, the CDR3 is TGTGCCAGCTCACCCTTAACCGGGACAGAGCAGTTCTTC. The rearrangement uses TRBV18 and TRBJ2-1; D perhaps matches TRBD1 (6 bases). This CDR3 comprises 13 residues. With 3 bases removed from V and 10 bases from J, the gap between germline ends came to 13 bases. The germline V gene has CDR1 KGHSH and CDR2 LQKENI.

V gene TRBV2 combines with J gene TRBJ1-5; a weak D match, TRBD1 (6 bases). V was trimmed by 6 bases and J by 6 bases, leaving 12 bases between them. The length of the CDR3 is 13 residues. Germline-derived CDR1 and CDR2 are SNHLY and FYNNEI. The CDR3: CASRSEGGQPQHF. In DNA form, the CDR3 reads TGTGCCAGCAGATCGGAAGGGGGTCAGCCCCAGCATTTT.

The CDR3 DNA is TGTGCCAGTAGACGACAGGGGGCGGGGGAGCAGTACTTC. Translating it yields CASRRQGAGEQYF. The chain carries TRBV19 and TRBJ2-7; TRBD1 matches at 10 bases. Germline V gene lookup returns CDR1 LNHDA and CDR2 SQIVND (reference sequence). The CDR3 runs to 13 residues. The trim removed 6 bases at V and 7 bases at J, leaving 6 bases unmatched.

The chain couples TRBV5-4 to TRBJ2-1, with 7 bases lining up with TRBD2. The junction had 12 bases not matched to a gene; V was cut back by 2 bases and J by 10 bases. Germline CDR1 and CDR2: SGHNT and YYREEE (reference sequence). This CDR3 has 15 amino acids. CDR3 nucleotide sequence: TGTGCCAGCAGCTTTAAGCGGGAACCCATTGGGGAGCAGTTCTTC. This encodes CASSFKREPIGEQFF. Supplemented by reference TRBV5-4 and TRBJ2-1, the full variable domain reads ETGVTQSPTHLIKTRGQQVTLRCSSQSGHNTVSWYQQALGQGPQFIFQYYREEENGRGNFPPRFSGLQFPNYSSELNVNALELDDSALYLCASSFKREPIGEQFFGPGTRLTVL.

This clone occurred once. The same CDR3 is also encoded by other DNA sequences in this sample. V is TRBV3-1 (or the pseudogene TRBV3-2) and J is TRBJ1-1, with a possible D match to TRBD1 (6 bases). The V gene lost 1 base and the J gene lost 2 bases, with 11 bases spanning the gap. This CDR3 spans 15 amino acids. Germline loops: CDR1 LGHDT, CDR2 YNNKEL (reference sequence). CDR3 DNA: TGTGCCAGCAGCCAAGGGGAAGGGGGAAACACTGAAGCTTTCTTT. As protein: CASSQGEGGNTEAFF.

The rearrangement joins TRBV7-2 to TRBJ2-1; 10 nucleotides match TRBD2. The CDR3 is made up of 17 amino acids. Germline CDR1 and CDR2: SGHTA and FQGNSA. The J segment lost 2 bases and the V segment lost 4 bases, leaving 8 bases of the junction unmatched. In nucleotides, the CDR3 is TGTGCCAGCAGCTCAGAGAGCGGGAGGGCCGCCTACAATGAGCAGTTCTTC. The encoded protein is CASSSESGRAAYNEQFF. The full variable domain, in which reference TRBV7-2 and TRBJ2-1 provide the parts outside the CDR3, is GAGVSQSPSNKVTEKGKDVELRCDPISGHTALYWYRQSLGQGLEFLIYFQGNSAPDKSGLPSDRFSAERTGGSVSTLTIQRTQQEDSAVYLCASSSESGRAAYNEQFFGPGTRLTVL.

This clone was observed at least ten times. CDR3 bases: TGTGCCAGCAGCCCAGGCGCAGATACGCAGTATTTT. Translated, it gives CASSPGADTQYF. This rearrangement joins TRBV5-5 to TRBJ2-3, with no clear D. V was shortened by 4 bases and J by 4 bases, with 7 bases between the two germline ends. From germline, CDR1 is SGHKS and CDR2 YYEKEE (reference sequence). The CDR3 has 12 residues.

The rearrangement links TRBV5-8 to TRBJ1-2, with a tentative D call TRBD1 (5 bases). V was clipped by 4 bases and J by 7 bases, with 14 bases between them. CDR3 length: 13 amino acids. Germline V gives CDR1 SGHTS, CDR2 YDEGEE. CDR3 sequence: CASSGRGFGGYTF. The CDR3 nucleotides read TGTGCCAGCAGCGGAAGGGGATTTGGTGGCTACACCTTC.

This chain links TRBV5-1 with TRBJ2-3, with 7 positions matching TRBD1. Germline CDR1 reads SGHRS; CDR2 reads YFSETQ. This CDR3 is built from 14 residues. V lost 4 bases and J lost 2; bases outside the gene matches: 4. CDR3 protein: CASSIGQVTDTQYF. DNA of the CDR3: TGCGCCAGCAGCATAGGACAGGTCACAGATACGCAGTATTTT.